The 8 T cell receptor beta chains in this list originate from one sample, sequenced in a study of blood T cells in healthy people across ages. A sample-barcoded 5' primer and a J-beta primer mix were used in a second PCR of roughly 7 to 11 cycles. TCRdb called the 5' RACE reads again in MiXCR, with one record for every CDR3 protein. The repertoire has 1.4 million or so distinct CDR3 sequences, 35% to 45% of them found once; the top ten carry about 4%. The sequenced material came from blood. Every receptor here comes from a woman between 18 and 29 years old in good health.

The chain links TRBV24-1 to TRBJ2-1, with no clear D. The CDR3 runs to 14 residues. V lost 3 bases, J lost 3 bases, and 8 bases lay in between. CDR1 is KGHDR, CDR2 SFDVKD, per germline. CDR3 sequence: CATSDTGRYNEQFF. CDR3 coding DNA: TGTGCCACCAGTGATACGGGCCGCTACAATGAGCAGTTCTTC.

The V call is TRBV12-3 or TRBV12-4, the J call TRBJ2-7, with no clear D. Trimming removed 8 bases at V and 0 bases at J, with 14 bases between. There are 14 residues in the CDR3. CDR3 bases: TGTGCCAGCGCTGTAGGCAGGAGCTCCTACGAGCAGTACTTC. The encoded protein is CASAVGRSSYEQYF.

This clonotype appeared a few times. In nucleotides, the CDR3 is TGCGCCAGCAGCTCAGATTCAGGGGACTATGGCTACACCTTC. It encodes CASSSDSGDYGYTF. The V call is TRBV5-1, the J call TRBJ1-2; tentative D call: TRBD1 (6 bases). The CDR3 extends over 14 amino acids. Germline V CDR1 and CDR2: SGHRS, YFSETQ. V was clipped by 3 bases and J by 3 bases, with 12 bases between them.

The J gene is TRBJ2-6, the V gene TRBV28; 13 bases match TRBD2. There are 18 residues in the CDR3. Germline assignment: CDR1 MDHEN and CDR2 SYDVKM. V lost 8 bases and J lost 2; bases outside the gene matches: 9. This CDR3 reads CASGIGLAGAAGANVLTF. Written as DNA, the CDR3 is TGTGCCAGCGGGATCGGACTAGCGGGAGCTGCTGGGGCCAACGTCCTGACTTTC.

The chain links TRBV10-3 to TRBJ2-7; D gene uncertain. Per germline, CDR1 ENHRY and CDR2 SYGVKD. With 0 bases removed from V and 7 bases from J, the gap between germline ends came to 19 bases. CDR3 length equals 16 residues. CDR3 nucleotide sequence: TGTGCCATCAGTGAGTCTGGGCCAGGTCTGTACAATGAGCAGTACTTC. Protein product: CAISESGPGLYNEQYF.

This clonotype has more than one count but fewer than ten. The gene calls are TRBV9 and TRBJ2-1; D possibly corresponds to TRBD2 (6 bases). Trimming left V 8 bases short and J 1 base short, with 19 bases between. The CDR3 consists of 16 residues. Germline CDR1 and CDR2: SGDLS and YYNGEE. The CDR3 DNA is TGTGCCAGTAGTCACCCCGGGGGAAGGTCCTACAATGAGCAGTTCTTC. Translation gives CASSHPGGRSYNEQFF.

The chain recombines TRBV5-5 with TRBJ2-5; TRBD2 agrees at 9 bases. The CDR3 totals 15 residues. The germline CDR1 and CDR2 sequences are SGHKS and YYEKEE (reference sequence). V lost 2 bases and J lost 8; bases outside the gene matches: 10. The CDR3 DNA is TGTGCCAGCAGCTTACGACTAGCGGAAAAAGTAACCCAGTACTTC. Its translation: CASSLRLAEKVTQYF.

J is TRBJ1-1 and V is TRBV5-1, with D tentatively TRBD1 (5 bases). The CDR3 has 13 residues. V gave up 7 bases and J gave up 2 bases, with 12 bases separating them. Germline values: CDR1 SGHRS, CDR2 YFSETQ. Here the CDR3 reads CASRRQPNTEAFF. For the CDR3, the DNA is TGCGCCAGCCGAAGACAGCCAAACACTGAAGCTTTCTTT.